A single sample gave rise to the 23 T cell receptor beta chains below, sequenced in a study of CD8 T cells in ankylosing spondylitis. Each CDR3 protein gets one entry after TCRdb re-called the 5' RACE reads with MiXCR. The table lists 200,000 to 250,000 distinct CDR3 sequences, roughly 10% of them singletons. Specimen: blood, either unsorted or a sorted T cell fraction (not recorded which). The source is a male donor with ankylosing spondylitis or in good health (not recorded which).

This clonotype was counted many times. This chain joins TRBV4-1 and TRBJ1-2; D gene ambiguous. This CDR3 has 15 amino acids. CDR1 MGHRA and CDR2 YSYEKL come from the germline V gene. The V and J ends lost 1 base and 2 bases respectively, with 11 bases between them. The CDR3 region is CASSQVPSINYGYTF. CDR3 bases: TGCGCCAGCAGCCAAGTCCCCTCAATCAACTATGGCTACACCTTC.

This clonotype showed up many times. The chain recombines TRBV5-1 with TRBJ2-1; 8 nucleotides agree with TRBD1. In germline, CDR1 is SGHRS, CDR2 YFSETQ. Trimming removed 3 bases from V and 4 bases from J; junction bases left unmatched: 3. This CDR3 comprises 14 residues. The CDR3, as DNA: TGCGCCAGCAGCTCGGACAGGGTATACAATGAGCAGTTCTTC. Translating gives CASSSDRVYNEQFF.

This clonotype was seen repeatedly, ten times or more. The gene calls are TRBV15 and TRBJ2-1; maybe TRBD2 (6 bases). V lost 0 bases and J lost 0, with 6 bases in between. The CDR3 loop spans 15 amino acids. CDR1 and CDR2 (germline): LNHNV, YYDKDF (reference sequence). CDR3 sequence (DNA): TGTGCCACCAGCAGAGAGCGGGGCTCCTACAATGAGCAGTTCTTC. This gives the protein CATSRERGSYNEQFF.

This clonotype was detected many times. The chain couples TRBV10-3 to TRBJ2-6; D gene ambiguous. The V and J ends lost 0 bases and 3 bases respectively, with 12 bases between them. CDR1 ENHRY and CDR2 SYGVKD come from the germline V gene. The length of the CDR3 is 17 residues. The CDR3 DNA reads TGTGCCATCAGTGAGTCGATTAGTCCAATTGGGGCCAACGTCCTGACTTTC. Translating gives CAISESISPIGANVLTF.

The chain uses TRBV27 and TRBJ2-1, with TRBD1 identical over 8 bases. The CDR3 has 15 residues. The germline V gene has CDR1 MNHEY and CDR2 SMNVEV (reference sequence). Unmatched junction bases numbered 6, after V lost 4 bases and J lost 4 bases. CDR3 residues: CASSSGQGVYNEQFF. The CDR3 DNA sequence: TGTGCCAGCAGTTCCGGACAGGGAGTTTACAATGAGCAGTTCTTC.

The rearrangement uses TRBV28 and TRBJ2-1, with 10 positions matching TRBD2. Germline CDR1 and CDR2: MDHEN and SYDVKM. The length of the CDR3 is 16 residues. V was clipped by 7 bases and J by 8 bases; unmatched bases: 14. The CDR3 is CASMKAAGTSVHEQFF. As DNA, the CDR3 is TGTGCCAGCATGAAGGCAGCCGGGACTAGCGTACATGAGCAGTTCTTC.

This clonotype was seen ten or more times. The gene calls are TRBV4-1 and TRBJ1-1; D is ambiguous. V lost 1 base to trimming and J lost 8 bases, with 14 bases between them. Germline CDR1 and CDR2: MGHRA and YSYEKL. The length of the CDR3 is 14 residues. CDR3 DNA: TGCGCCAGCAGCCAAGCCCCCCTCAATCCAGAAGCTTTCTTT. It yields the protein CASSQAPLNPEAFF.

Many counts were recorded for this clonotype. The CDR3, as DNA: TGTGCCACCAGTGACCTCGGGACTGATGCGTCGGGGGAGCTGTTTTTT. Protein: CATSDLGTDASGELFF. This sequence joins TRBV24-1 and TRBJ2-2; possible D gene TRBD2, 6 bases. The CDR3 runs to 16 residues. CDR1 is KGHDR and CDR2 is SFDVKD in the germline V gene. V was shortened by 4 bases and J by 8 bases, with 19 bases between the two germline ends.

This clonotype was recorded many times. This sequence joins TRBV12-3 or TRBV12-4 and TRBJ1-5; TRBD1 is a possible D gene (5 bases). The CDR3 sequence is 13 residues long. Between the trimmed V and J ends, which lost 2 bases and 8 bases, there was a span of 10 bases. The CDR3 is CASSLTGGEPQHF. In nucleotides, the CDR3 is TGTGCCAGCAGTTTAACAGGTGGGGAGCCCCAGCATTTT.

This clonotype was recorded at least ten times. J is TRBJ2-3 and V is TRBV29-1, with 9 positions matching TRBD2. CDR3 length: 13 amino acids. Trimming cost V 5 bases and J 5 bases; bases outside gene matches: 5. CDR1 and CDR2 (germline): SQVTM, ANQGSEA. The CDR3: CSVPSGAEDTQYF. The CDR3 DNA reads as TGCAGCGTTCCTAGCGGGGCGGAAGATACGCAGTATTTT.

The table lists this clonotype with many counts. The chain joins TRBV5-1 to TRBJ2-1, with D unclear. V lost 7 bases to trimming and J lost 7 bases, with 9 bases between them. This CDR3 spans 11 amino acids. Germline V lookup: CDR1 SGHRS, CDR2 YFSETQ. CDR3 region: CASQLANEQFF. The CDR3, as DNA: TGCGCCAGCCAACTCGCAAATGAGCAGTTCTTC.

This clonotype was counted at least ten times. The chain joins TRBV24-1 to TRBJ1-4, with 10 bases identical to TRBD1. Germline loops: CDR1 KGHDR, CDR2 SFDVKD. CDR3 length: 15 amino acids. V shed 3 bases, J shed 6 bases, and the junction held 3 bases outside the gene matches. The CDR3 DNA follows: TGTGCCACCAGTGATACCGGGACAGGGGATGAAAAACTGTTTTTT. Its translation: CATSDTGTGDEKLFF.

In this sample, this clonotype turned up many times. The chain couples TRBV5-6 to TRBJ2-5, with TRBD1 matching over 7 bases. The V and J ends lost 0 bases and 1 base, in that order; junction bases with no gene match: 9. The CDR3 contains 17 residues. Germline V CDR1 and CDR2: SGHDT, YYEEEE. In DNA form, the CDR3 reads TGTGCCAGCAGCTTGGCGTCGCAGGGGGACAGCCAAGAGACCCAGTACTTC. Translating it yields CASSLASQGDSQETQYF.

In this sample, this clonotype turned up many times. The chain uses TRBV20-1 and TRBJ2-5; D may be TRBD1 (6 bases). V was clipped by 6 bases and J by 7 bases, with 18 bases between them. Germline CDR1 and CDR2: DFQATT and SNEGSKA (reference sequence). The CDR3 extends over 13 amino acids. CDR3 nucleotide sequence: TGCAGTGCCATACCGACAGGAACGGTGACCCAGTACTTC. Amino acid sequence: CSAIPTGTVTQYF.

In this sample, this clonotype turned up a few times. The chain couples TRBV29-1 to TRBJ2-4; 7 bases fit TRBD2. This CDR3 comprises 15 residues. V shed 6 bases, J shed 8 bases, and the junction held 16 bases outside the gene matches. The V gene's germline CDR1 is SQVTM and CDR2 ANQGSEA. The CDR3 loop is CSVKTSSYLRDIQYF. The CDR3 coding sequence is TGCAGCGTGAAGACTAGCAGTTACCTGCGGGACATTCAGTACTTC.

This clonotype appeared a few times. This chain joins TRBV7-6 and TRBJ2-5, with 9 bases identical to TRBD2. Germline loops: CDR1 SGHVS, CDR2 FNYEAQ. The CDR3 covers 15 residues. Unmatched junction bases numbered 7, after V lost 3 bases and J lost 5 bases. In DNA, the CDR3 is TGTGCCAGCAGCTTTAGCGGGGGTGAGGTGGAGACCCAGTACTTC. It encodes CASSFSGGEVETQYF.

This clonotype appeared many times. The rearrangement uses TRBV5-1 and TRBJ2-1; D may correspond to TRBD1 or TRBD2 (5 bases each). Germline lookup yields CDR1 SGHRS and CDR2 YFSETQ. V gave up 4 bases and J gave up 7 bases, with 18 bases separating them. The CDR3 runs to 15 residues. The CDR3 nucleotides are TGCGCCAGCAGCCCGGAGTGGGGGTCGGGGAATGAGCAGTTCTTC. Amino acid sequence: CASSPEWGSGNEQFF. Supplemented by reference TRBV5-1 and TRBJ2-1, the full variable domain reads KAGVTQTPRYLIKTRGQQVTLSCSPISGHRSVSWYQQTPGQGLQFLFEYFSETQRNKGNFPGRFSGRQFSNSRSEMNVSTLELGDSALYLCASSPEWGSGNEQFFGPGTRLTVL.

The chain is built from TRBV20-1 and TRBJ1-1; 12 bases are a match to TRBD1. The CDR3 has 17 residues. Looked up from germline, CDR1 is DFQATT and CDR2 is SNEGSKA (reference sequence). The junction had 17 bases not matched to a gene; V was cut back by 5 bases and J by 7 bases. CDR3 loop: CSADPGQGAKGGSEAFF. The CDR3 DNA reads as TGCAGTGCTGACCCGGGACAGGGGGCAAAGGGGGGTAGTGAAGCTTTCTTT.

This clonotype was seen more than once but under ten times. The V gene is TRBV5-8, the J gene TRBJ2-2; a weak D match, TRBD1 (5 bases). The CDR3 contains 12 residues. Trimming removed 6 bases at V and 5 bases at J, with 8 bases between. Germline CDR1 is SGHTS and CDR2 is YDEGEE. The CDR3 coding sequence is TGTGCCAGCAAGACAGTAACCGGGGAGCTGTTTTTT. Protein product: CASKTVTGELFF.

This clonotype was recorded at least ten times. The chain couples TRBV10-3 to TRBJ2-5; D not resolved. Trimming pared 10 bases from V and 3 bases from J, leaving 12 bases between. Germline assignment: CDR1 ENHRY and CDR2 SYGVKD. CDR3 size: 12 residues. The CDR3 is CATGAREETQYF. As DNA, the CDR3 is TGTGCCACCGGTGCCCGGGAAGAGACCCAGTACTTC.

This clonotype occurred a few times. The rearrangement uses TRBV7-2 and TRBJ1-3; TRBD1 matches 9 bases. This CDR3 contains 15 residues. From germline, CDR1 is SGHTA and CDR2 FQGNSA. V lost 5 bases and J lost 3; bases outside the gene matches: 5. This chain's CDR3 is CASSRRTGDGNTIYF. The CDR3 nucleotides read TGTGCCAGCAGCCGTCGGACAGGGGATGGAAACACCATATATTTT.

This clonotype was seen repeatedly, ten times or more. V gene TRBV10-3 combines with J gene TRBJ2-5, with 7 bases lining up with TRBD2. This CDR3 spans 14 amino acids. Trimming took 3 bases from V and 1 from J; bases not matched to a gene: 2. From germline, CDR1 is ENHRY and CDR2 SYGVKD. CDR3 residues: CAISDSGGQETQYF. CDR3 nucleotide sequence: TGTGCCATCAGTGATTCGGGGGGCCAAGAGACCCAGTACTTC.

The sample holds many counts of this clonotype. This sequence joins TRBV29-1 and TRBJ2-4; D remains unclear. This CDR3 spans 12 amino acids. The germline V gene has CDR1 SQVTM and CDR2 ANQGSEA. V lost 6 bases and J lost 3, with 9 bases in between. The CDR3 DNA reads as TGCAGCGTGAGCTGGGACAAAAACATTCAGTACTTC. Amino acids: CSVSWDKNIQYF.